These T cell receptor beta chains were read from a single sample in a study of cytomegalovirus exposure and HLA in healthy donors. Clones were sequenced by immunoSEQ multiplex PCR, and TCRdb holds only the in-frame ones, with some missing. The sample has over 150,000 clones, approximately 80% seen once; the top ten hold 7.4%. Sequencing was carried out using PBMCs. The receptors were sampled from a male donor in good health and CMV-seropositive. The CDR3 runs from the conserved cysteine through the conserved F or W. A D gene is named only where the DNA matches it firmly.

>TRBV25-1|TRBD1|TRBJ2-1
CASSAAGTGARNEQFF
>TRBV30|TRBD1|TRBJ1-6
CAWSRDSAFSYNSPLHF
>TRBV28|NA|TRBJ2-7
CATGPFSYEQYF
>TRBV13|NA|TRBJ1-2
CASSPGSDYGYTF
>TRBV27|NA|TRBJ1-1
CASSLPKRGSRRMNTEAFF
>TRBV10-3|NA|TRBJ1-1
CAIRDPGHPTEAFF
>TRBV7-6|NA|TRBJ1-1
CASSLTGEAFF
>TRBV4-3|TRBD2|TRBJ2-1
CASSHHKRGVIDEQFF
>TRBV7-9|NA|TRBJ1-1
CASSGQQGTEAFF
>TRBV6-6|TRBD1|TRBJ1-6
CASSGGTGRGSPLHF
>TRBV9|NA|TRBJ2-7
CASSVGVNSPEQYF